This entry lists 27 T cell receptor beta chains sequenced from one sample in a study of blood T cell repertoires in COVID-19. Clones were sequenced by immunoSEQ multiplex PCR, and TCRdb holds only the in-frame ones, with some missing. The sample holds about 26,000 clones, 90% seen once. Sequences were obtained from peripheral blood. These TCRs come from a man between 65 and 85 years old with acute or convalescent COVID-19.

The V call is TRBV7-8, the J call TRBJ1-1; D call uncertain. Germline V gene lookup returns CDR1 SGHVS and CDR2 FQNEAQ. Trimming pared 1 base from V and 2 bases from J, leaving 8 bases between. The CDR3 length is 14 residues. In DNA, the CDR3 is TGTGCCAGCAGCTTAGACAGACCAAACACTGAAGCTTTCTTT. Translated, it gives CASSLDRPNTEAFF.

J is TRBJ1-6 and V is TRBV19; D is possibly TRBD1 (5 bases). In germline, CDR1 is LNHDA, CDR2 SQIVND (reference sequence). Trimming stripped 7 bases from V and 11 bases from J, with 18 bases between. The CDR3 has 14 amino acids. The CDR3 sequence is CASKTNGGGAPLHF. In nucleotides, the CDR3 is TGTGCCAGTAAAACCAACGGCGGGGGGGCACCCCTCCACTTT.

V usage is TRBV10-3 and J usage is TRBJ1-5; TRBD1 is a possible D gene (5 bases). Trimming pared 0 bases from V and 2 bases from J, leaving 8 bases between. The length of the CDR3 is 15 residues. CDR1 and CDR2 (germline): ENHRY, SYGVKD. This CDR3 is CAISESPGGNQPQHF. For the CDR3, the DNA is TGTGCCATCAGTGAGTCCCCGGGGGGCAATCAGCCCCAGCATTTT.

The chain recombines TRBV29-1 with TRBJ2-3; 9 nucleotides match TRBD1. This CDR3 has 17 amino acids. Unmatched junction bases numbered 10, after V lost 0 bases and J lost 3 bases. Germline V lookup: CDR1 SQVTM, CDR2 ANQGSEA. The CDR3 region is CSVEEYGTGLGTDTQYF. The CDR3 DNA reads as TGCAGCGTTGAAGAATATGGGACAGGGTTAGGTACAGATACGCAGTATTTT.

The CDR3 sequence is CASRKTGGSGYTF. CDR3 bases: TGTGCCAGCAGGAAAACAGGGGGCTCTGGCTACACCTTC. This chain joins TRBV5-4 and TRBJ1-2; TRBD1 matches at 9 bases. The trim removed 5 bases at V and 7 bases at J, leaving 6 bases unmatched. Germline V gene lookup returns CDR1 SGHNT and CDR2 YYREEE (reference sequence). The CDR3 consists of 13 residues.

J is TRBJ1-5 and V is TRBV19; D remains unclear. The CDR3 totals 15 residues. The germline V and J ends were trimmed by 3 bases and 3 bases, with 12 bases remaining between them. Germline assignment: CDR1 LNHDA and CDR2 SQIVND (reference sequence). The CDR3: CASSMPGGYNQPQHF. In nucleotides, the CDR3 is TGTGCCAGTAGTATGCCAGGCGGGTACAATCAGCCCCAGCATTTT.

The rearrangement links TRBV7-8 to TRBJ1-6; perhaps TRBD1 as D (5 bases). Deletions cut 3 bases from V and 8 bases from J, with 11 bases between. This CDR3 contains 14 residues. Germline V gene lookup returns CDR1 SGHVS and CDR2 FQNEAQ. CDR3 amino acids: CASSFGGRDSPLHF. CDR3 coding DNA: TGTGCCAGCAGCTTCGGGGGTCGGGATTCACCCCTCCACTTT.

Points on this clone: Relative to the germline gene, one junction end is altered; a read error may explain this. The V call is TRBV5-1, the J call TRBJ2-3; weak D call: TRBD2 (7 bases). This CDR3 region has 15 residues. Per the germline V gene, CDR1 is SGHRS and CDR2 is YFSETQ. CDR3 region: CARSWGGASTDTQYF. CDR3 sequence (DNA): TGCGCCCGCAGCTGGGGGGGGGCCAGCACAGATACGCAGTATTTT.

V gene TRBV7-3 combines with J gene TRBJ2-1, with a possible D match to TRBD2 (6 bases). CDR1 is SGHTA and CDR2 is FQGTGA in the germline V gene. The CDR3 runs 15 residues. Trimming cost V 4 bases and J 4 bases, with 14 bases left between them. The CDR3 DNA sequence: TGTGCCAGCAGCTCAGACCGGGGGTCGTACAATGAGCAGTTCTTC. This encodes CASSSDRGSYNEQFF.

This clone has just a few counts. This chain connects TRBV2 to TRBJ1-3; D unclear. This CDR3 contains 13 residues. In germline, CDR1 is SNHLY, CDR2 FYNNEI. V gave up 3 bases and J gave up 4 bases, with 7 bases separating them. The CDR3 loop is CASSDRFGNTIYF. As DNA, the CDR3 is TGTGCCAGCAGTGACAGGTTCGGAAACACCATATATTTT.

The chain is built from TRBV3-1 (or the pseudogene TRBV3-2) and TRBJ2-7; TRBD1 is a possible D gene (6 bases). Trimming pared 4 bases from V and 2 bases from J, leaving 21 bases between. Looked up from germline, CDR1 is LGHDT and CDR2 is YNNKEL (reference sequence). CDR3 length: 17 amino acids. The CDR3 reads CASSPKIGIQGTYEQYF. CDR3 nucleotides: TGTGCCAGCAGCCCAAAGATAGGGATACAGGGCACCTACGAGCAGTACTTC.

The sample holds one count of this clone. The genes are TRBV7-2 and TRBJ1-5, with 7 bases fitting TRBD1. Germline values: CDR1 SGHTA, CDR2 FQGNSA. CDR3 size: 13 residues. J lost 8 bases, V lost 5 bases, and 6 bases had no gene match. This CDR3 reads CASSQTGNEPQHF. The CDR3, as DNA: TGTGCCAGCAGCCAGACAGGGAACGAGCCCCAGCATTTT.

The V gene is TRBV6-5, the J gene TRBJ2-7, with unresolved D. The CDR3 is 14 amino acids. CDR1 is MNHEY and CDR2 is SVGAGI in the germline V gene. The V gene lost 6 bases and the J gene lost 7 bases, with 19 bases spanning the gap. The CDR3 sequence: CASRTPRGSHEQYF. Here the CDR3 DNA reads TGTGCCAGCAGGACCCCGCGAGGCTCCCATGAGCAGTACTTC.

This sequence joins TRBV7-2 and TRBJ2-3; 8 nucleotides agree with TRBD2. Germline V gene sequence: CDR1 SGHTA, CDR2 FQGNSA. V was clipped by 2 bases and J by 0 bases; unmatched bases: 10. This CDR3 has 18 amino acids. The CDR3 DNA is TGTGCCAGCAGCTTATGGATAGCGGGGACCACTAGCACAGATACGCAGTATTTT. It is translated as CASSLWIAGTTSTDTQYF.

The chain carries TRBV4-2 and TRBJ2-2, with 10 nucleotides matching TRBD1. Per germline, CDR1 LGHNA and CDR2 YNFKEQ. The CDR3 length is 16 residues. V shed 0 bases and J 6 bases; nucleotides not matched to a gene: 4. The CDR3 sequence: CASSQEGTGDAGELFF. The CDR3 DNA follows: TGTGCCAGCAGCCAAGAAGGGACAGGGGATGCCGGGGAGCTGTTTTTT.

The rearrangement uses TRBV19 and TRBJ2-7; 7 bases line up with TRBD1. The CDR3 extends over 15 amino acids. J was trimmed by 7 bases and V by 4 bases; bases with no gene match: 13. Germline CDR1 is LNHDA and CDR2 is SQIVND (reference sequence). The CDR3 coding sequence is TGTGCCAGTAGTACAAGGGATCCGACAGGGCGTGAGCAGTACTTC. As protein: CASSTRDPTGREQYF.

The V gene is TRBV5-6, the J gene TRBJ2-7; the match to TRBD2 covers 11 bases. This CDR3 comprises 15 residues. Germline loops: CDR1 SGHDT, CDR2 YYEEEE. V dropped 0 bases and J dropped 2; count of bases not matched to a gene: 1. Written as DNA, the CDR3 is TGTGCCAGCAGCTTGGGACTAGCGGGACCCTACGAGCAGTACTTC. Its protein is CASSLGLAGPYEQYF.

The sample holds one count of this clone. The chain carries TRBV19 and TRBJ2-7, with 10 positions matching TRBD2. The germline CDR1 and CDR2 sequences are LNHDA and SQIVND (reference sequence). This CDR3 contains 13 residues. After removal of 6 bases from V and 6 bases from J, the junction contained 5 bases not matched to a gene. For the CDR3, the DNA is TGTGCCAGTAGAGCGGGAGGGAACGGCGAGCAGTACTTC. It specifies CASRAGGNGEQYF.

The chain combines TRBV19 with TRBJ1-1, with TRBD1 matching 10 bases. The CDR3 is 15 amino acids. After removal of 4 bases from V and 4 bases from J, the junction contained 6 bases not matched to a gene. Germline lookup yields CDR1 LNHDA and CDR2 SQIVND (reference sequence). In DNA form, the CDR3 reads TGTGCCAGTAGTAGGACAGGGGGTCTTGCCACTGAAGCTTTCTTT. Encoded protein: CASSRTGGLATEAFF.

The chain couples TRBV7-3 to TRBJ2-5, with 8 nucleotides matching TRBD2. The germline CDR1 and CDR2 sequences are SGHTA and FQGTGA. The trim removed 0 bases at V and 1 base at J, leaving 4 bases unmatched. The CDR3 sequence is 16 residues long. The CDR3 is CASSLTGSGAQETQYF. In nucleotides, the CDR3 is TGTGCCAGCAGCTTAACGGGTAGCGGGGCCCAAGAGACCCAGTACTTC.

The CDR3 region has the DNA TGCGCCACCAGAGTAGGAGGACAGGGAACCTACAATGAGCAGTTCTTC. Translated, it gives CATRVGGQGTYNEQFF. The V and J genes are TRBV5-1 and TRBJ2-1; 8 bases are shared with TRBD1. The trim removed 9 bases at V and 2 bases at J, leaving 13 bases unmatched. This CDR3 comprises 16 residues. CDR1 SGHRS and CDR2 YFSETQ come from the germline V gene.

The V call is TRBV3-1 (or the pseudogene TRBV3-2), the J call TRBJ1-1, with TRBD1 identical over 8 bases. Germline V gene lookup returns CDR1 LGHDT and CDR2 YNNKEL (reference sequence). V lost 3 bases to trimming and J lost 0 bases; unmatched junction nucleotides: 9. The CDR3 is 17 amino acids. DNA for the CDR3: TGTGCCAGCAGCCAGCCCCAACAGGGGGTCATGAACACTGAAGCTTTCTTT. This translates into CASSQPQQGVMNTEAFF.

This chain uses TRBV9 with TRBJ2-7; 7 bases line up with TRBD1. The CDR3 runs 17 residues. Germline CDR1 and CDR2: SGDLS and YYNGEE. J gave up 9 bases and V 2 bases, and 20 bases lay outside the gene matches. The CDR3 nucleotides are TGTGCCAGCAGCGTCTATGAACTAAACACCCCCGGGGACAGGCAGTACTTC. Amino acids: CASSVYELNTPGDRQYF.

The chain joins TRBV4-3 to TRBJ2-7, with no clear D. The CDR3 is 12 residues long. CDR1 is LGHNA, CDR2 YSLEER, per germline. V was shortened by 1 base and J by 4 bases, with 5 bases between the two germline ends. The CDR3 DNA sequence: TGCGCCAGCAGCCAAGTCGGGTACGAGCAGTACTTC. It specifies CASSQVGYEQYF.

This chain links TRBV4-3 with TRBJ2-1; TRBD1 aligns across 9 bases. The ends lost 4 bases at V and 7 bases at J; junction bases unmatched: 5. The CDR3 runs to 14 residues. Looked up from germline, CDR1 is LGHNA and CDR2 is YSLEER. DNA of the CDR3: TGCGCCAGCAGCCTAGGACAGGGGTCAAATGAGCAGTTCTTC. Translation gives CASSLGQGSNEQFF.

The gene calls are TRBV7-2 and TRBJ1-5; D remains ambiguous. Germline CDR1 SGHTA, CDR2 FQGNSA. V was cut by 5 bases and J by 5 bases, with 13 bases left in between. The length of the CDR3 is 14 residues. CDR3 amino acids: CASSPSGRDQPQHF. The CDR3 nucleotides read TGTGCCAGCAGCCCGAGTGGGAGAGATCAGCCCCAGCATTTT.

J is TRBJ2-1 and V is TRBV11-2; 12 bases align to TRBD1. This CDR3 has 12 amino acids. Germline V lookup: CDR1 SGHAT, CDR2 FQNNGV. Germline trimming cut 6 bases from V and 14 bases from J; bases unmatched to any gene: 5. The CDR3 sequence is CASSRDRGLEFF. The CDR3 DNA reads TGTGCCAGCAGTCGGGACAGGGGGCTTGAGTTCTTC.